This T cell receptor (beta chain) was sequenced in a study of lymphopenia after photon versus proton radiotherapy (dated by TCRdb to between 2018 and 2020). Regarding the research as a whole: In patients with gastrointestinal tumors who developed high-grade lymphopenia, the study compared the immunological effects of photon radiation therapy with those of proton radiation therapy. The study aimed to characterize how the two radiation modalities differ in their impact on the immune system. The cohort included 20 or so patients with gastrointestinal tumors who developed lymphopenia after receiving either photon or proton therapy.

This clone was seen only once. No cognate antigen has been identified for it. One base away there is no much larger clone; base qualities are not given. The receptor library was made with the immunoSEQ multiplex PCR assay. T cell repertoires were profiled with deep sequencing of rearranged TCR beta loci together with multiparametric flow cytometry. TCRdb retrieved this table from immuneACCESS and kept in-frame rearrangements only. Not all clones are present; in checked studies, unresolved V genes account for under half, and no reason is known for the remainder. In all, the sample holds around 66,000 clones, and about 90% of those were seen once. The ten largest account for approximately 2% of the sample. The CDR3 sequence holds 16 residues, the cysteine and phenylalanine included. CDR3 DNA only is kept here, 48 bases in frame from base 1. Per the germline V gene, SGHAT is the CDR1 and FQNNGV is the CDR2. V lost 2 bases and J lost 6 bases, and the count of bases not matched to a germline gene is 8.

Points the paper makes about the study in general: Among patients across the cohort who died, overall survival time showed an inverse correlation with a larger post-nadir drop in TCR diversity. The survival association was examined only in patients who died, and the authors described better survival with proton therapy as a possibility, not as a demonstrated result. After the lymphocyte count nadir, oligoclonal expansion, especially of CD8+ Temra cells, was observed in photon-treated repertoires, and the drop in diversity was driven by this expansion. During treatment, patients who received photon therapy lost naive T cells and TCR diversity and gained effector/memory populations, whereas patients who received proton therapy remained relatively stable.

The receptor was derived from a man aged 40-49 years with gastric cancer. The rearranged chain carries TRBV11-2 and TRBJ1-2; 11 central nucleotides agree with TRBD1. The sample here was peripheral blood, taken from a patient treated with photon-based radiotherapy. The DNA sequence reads TGTGCCAGCAGCTTAAGGCCGGGACAGGGGGGCCATGGCTACACCTTC. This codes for CASSLRPGQGGHGYTF.